These 20 T cell receptor beta chains came from one sample sequenced in a study of shared clonotypes between healthy human individuals. Assay: immunoSEQ multiplex PCR; the TCRdb copy retains only in-frame clones and omits some. The sample has millions of clones, 90% to 95% seen once. Sequenced material: naive CD4+ T cells sorted from blood. Subset reported: CD45RA+ positively selected. These TCRs come from a man younger than 35 in good health.

The V and J genes are TRBV5-1 and TRBJ1-2; no firm D call. Trimming stripped 4 bases from V and 1 base from J, with 17 bases between. CDR3 length: 16 residues. The germline gives CDR1 SGHRS, CDR2 YFSETQ. CDR3 residues: CASSSDFELINYGYTF. In nucleotides, the CDR3 is TGCGCCAGCAGCAGTGACTTCGAACTGATTAACTATGGCTACACCTTC. The whole variable domain, remainder taken from reference TRBV5-1 and TRBJ1-2, is KAGVTQTPRYLIKTRGQQVTLSCSPISGHRSVSWYQQTPGQGLQFLFEYFSETQRNKGNFPGRFSGRQFSNSRSEMNVSTLELGDSALYLCASSSDFELINYGYTFGSGTRLTVV.

V and J are TRBV7-2 and TRBJ2-7, with 11 positions matching TRBD1. V was pared by 5 bases and J by 0 bases, with 3 bases of the junction left unmatched. Germline V gene data show CDR1 as SGHTA and CDR2 as FQGNSA. The CDR3 has 15 residues. In DNA form, the CDR3 reads TGTGCCAGCAGCCCTGGGACAGGGGGCTCCTACGAGCAGTACTTC. It codes for CASSPGTGGSYEQYF.

This chain links TRBV5-5 with TRBJ1-5; D gene ambiguous. Germline V gene sequence: CDR1 SGHKS, CDR2 YYEKEE (reference sequence). Deletions cut 3 bases from V and 7 bases from J, with 14 bases between. The CDR3 contains 14 residues. The CDR3 DNA follows: TGTGCCAGCAGCTGGTACTTGGGAGAGCAGCCCCAGCATTTT. Translating gives CASSWYLGEQPQHF.

This chain links TRBV25-1 with TRBJ2-7, with a possible D match to TRBD2 (6 bases). This CDR3 has 16 amino acids. Germline CDR1 MGHDK, CDR2 SYGVNS. Trimming took off 6 bases at V and 1 base at J, with 19 bases between the two ends. The CDR3 DNA reads TGTGCCAGCAGGATCAGAACGGGGGAATCGTCCTACGAGCAGTACTTC. Its protein is CASRIRTGESSYEQYF.

In regard to this clone: Other nucleotide sequences in the sample specify the same CDR3. The V and J genes are TRBV7-9 and TRBJ1-1, with D uncertain. This CDR3 is built from 12 residues. V dropped 5 bases and J dropped 6 bases, with 10 bases sitting between them. Germline V CDR1 and CDR2: SEHNR, FQNEAQ (reference sequence). For the CDR3, the DNA is TGTGCCAGCAGCCATCGTGGCGCTGAAGCTTTCTTT. This sequence encodes CASSHRGAEAFF.

This clone was detected once. V usage is TRBV5-4 and J usage is TRBJ1-2; D call uncertain. V was shortened by 4 bases and J by 8 bases, with 15 bases between the two germline ends. Germline V lookup: CDR1 SGHNT, CDR2 YYREEE (reference sequence). The CDR3 length is 13 residues. CDR3 region: CASSPTGSEGYTF. DNA for the CDR3: TGTGCCAGCAGCCCGACCGGGAGCGAAGGCTACACCTTC.

V and J are TRBV29-1 and TRBJ2-7; D is undetermined. Trimming removed 7 bases from V and 1 base from J, with 11 bases in between. The CDR3 sequence is 12 residues long. Germline CDR1 and CDR2: SQVTM and ANQGSEA. The chain's CDR3 is CSGTTLSYEQYF. The DNA of the CDR3 is TGCAGCGGGACGACACTTTCCTACGAGCAGTACTTC.

A remark on this clone: This same CDR3 is encoded by further DNA sequences in the sample. The V and J genes are TRBV28 and TRBJ2-6; no definite D call. Germline-derived CDR1 and CDR2 are MDHEN and SYDVKM. The V gene lost 2 bases and the J gene lost 3 bases, with 2 bases spanning the gap. This CDR3 has 13 amino acids. In DNA form, the CDR3 reads TGTGCCAGCAGTTTAAGTGGGGCCAACGTCCTGACTTTC. It translates to CASSLSGANVLTF.

V usage is TRBV11-2 and J usage is TRBJ2-2; D gene ambiguous. Germline assignment: CDR1 SGHAT and CDR2 FQNNGV. The CDR3 covers 14 residues. V shed 3 bases and J shed 6 bases, with 11 bases lying between them. Here the CDR3 DNA reads TGTGCCAGCAGCTTTATGCGTTTCTCCGGGGAGCTGTTTTTT. Amino acids: CASSFMRFSGELFF.

The chain employs TRBV2 and TRBJ2-3; perhaps TRBD1 as D (5 bases). The CDR3 has 15 residues. V shed 3 bases and J shed 2 bases, with 12 bases lying between them. The germline CDR1 and CDR2 sequences are SNHLY and FYNNEI. CDR3 nucleotides: TGTGCCAGCAGTGAGCGAGACAGAATCACAGATACGCAGTATTTT. This encodes CASSERDRITDTQYF.

About this clone itself: The sample holds other DNA sequences that translate to the same CDR3. The chain couples TRBV5-1 to TRBJ2-7; 9 bases line up with TRBD1. Per germline, CDR1 SGHRS and CDR2 YFSETQ. The V segment lost 0 bases and the J segment 0 bases; nucleotides outside the gene matches: 4. The CDR3 runs to 16 residues. The CDR3 sequence: CASSLGPGQGSYEQYF. In DNA, the CDR3 is TGCGCCAGCAGCTTGGGGCCGGGACAGGGCTCCTACGAGCAGTACTTC.

This clone is a singleton in its sample. The CDR3 region has the DNA TGTGCCAGCAGCCGTGGTGGGACAGGGAATATCCCCGGGGAGCTGTTTTTT. It yields the protein CASSRGGTGNIPGELFF. The gene calls are TRBV5-4 and TRBJ2-2; 9 nucleotides align to TRBD1. The CDR3 covers 17 residues. Unmatched junction bases numbered 13, after V lost 4 bases and J lost 6 bases. The germline CDR1 and CDR2 sequences are SGHNT and YYREEE (reference sequence).

The J gene is TRBJ1-4, the V gene TRBV19; 8 nucleotides align to TRBD1. With V trimmed by 6 bases and J by 7 bases, 10 bases remained unmatched. This CDR3 has 15 residues. Germline V lookup: CDR1 LNHDA, CDR2 SQIVND (reference sequence). CDR3 in amino acids: CASRKLQGDSEKLFF. CDR3 nucleotides: TGTGCCAGTAGGAAATTACAGGGGGATAGTGAAAAACTGTTTTTT.

The chain couples TRBV5-1 to TRBJ2-3, with TRBD1 identical over 7 bases. The V segment lost 4 bases and the J segment 2 bases; nucleotides outside the gene matches: 4. The CDR3 has 14 amino acids. Per germline, CDR1 SGHRS and CDR2 YFSETQ. This chain's CDR3 is CASSTGDHTDTQYF. As DNA, the CDR3 is TGCGCCAGCAGCACAGGGGACCACACAGATACGCAGTATTTT. The variable domain in full, with the rest retrieved from reference TRBV5-1 and TRBJ2-3, is KAGVTQTPRYLIKTRGQQVTLSCSPISGHRSVSWYQQTPGQGLQFLFEYFSETQRNKGNFPGRFSGRQFSNSRSEMNVSTLELGDSALYLCASSTGDHTDTQYFGPGTRLTVL.

The chain has TRBV28 and TRBJ1-2, with D possibly TRBD1 on 6 matching bases. CDR1 and CDR2 from the germline V gene are MDHEN and SYDVKM. The length of the CDR3 is 16 residues. Trimming left V 2 bases short and J 4 bases short, with 17 bases between. The CDR3 nucleotides are TGTGCCAGCAGTTTAGAGGGGGGCAGAAAGAGCTATGGCTACACCTTC. This gives the protein CASSLEGGRKSYGYTF.

As regards this clone: Other DNA sequences in the sample encode the same CDR3. The chain joins TRBV19 to TRBJ1-2, with a tentative D call TRBD1 (5 bases). Trimming shortened V by 1 base and J by 8 bases, and 8 bases separated the two germline ends. The CDR3 is made up of 12 amino acids. CDR1 and CDR2 from the germline V gene are LNHDA and SQIVND (reference sequence). CDR3 sequence reads: CASSIGPGGYTF. CDR3 DNA: TGTGCCAGTAGTATAGGTCCAGGGGGCTACACCTTC.

The V call is TRBV5-8, the J call TRBJ2-3; no clear D. The germline gives CDR1 SGHTS, CDR2 YDEGEE. The V gene lost 0 bases and the J gene lost 2 bases, with 4 bases spanning the gap. This CDR3 is built from 13 residues. The DNA of the CDR3 is TGTGCCAGCAGCTTGGACCTCACAGATACGCAGTATTTT. Translating it yields CASSLDLTDTQYF. The variable domain in full, with the rest retrieved from reference TRBV5-8 and TRBJ2-3, is EAGVTQSPTHLIKTRGQQATLRCSPISGHTSVYWYQQALGLGLQFLLWYDEGEERNRGNFPPRFSGRQFPNYSSELNVNALELEDSALYLCASSLDLTDTQYFGPGTRLTVL.

The chain recombines TRBV10-3 with TRBJ2-7; D not certain. Trimming left V 10 bases short and J 0 bases short, with 13 bases between. Germline CDR1 is ENHRY and CDR2 is SYGVKD. CDR3 length: 13 amino acids. The CDR3 DNA follows: TGTGCCACGCGCCCCAGGAGCTCCTACGAGCAGTACTTC. This gives the protein CATRPRSSYEQYF.

The rearrangement links TRBV5-1 to TRBJ2-1, with D uncertain. V was trimmed by 0 bases and J by 6 bases, leaving 10 bases between them. CDR3 length: 14 amino acids. The germline V gene has CDR1 SGHRS and CDR2 YFSETQ. DNA for the CDR3: TGCGCCAGCAGCTTGGCCGAAACCGGCAATGAGCAGTTCTTC. Translation: CASSLAETGNEQFF.

The gene calls are TRBV9 and TRBJ2-3, with TRBD2 matching over 7 bases. The junction had 4 bases not matched to a gene; V was cut back by 0 bases and J by 6 bases. CDR1 and CDR2 (germline): SGDLS, YYNGEE. The CDR3 length is 14 residues. The chain's CDR3 is CASSVGGSGDTQYF. As DNA, the CDR3 is TGTGCCAGCAGCGTAGGGGGTAGCGGGGATACGCAGTATTTT.